This record concerns one T cell receptor beta chain sequence. Its antigen is unknown. The data were produced by immunoSEQ multiplex PCR, yet TCRdb's version contains in-frame clones alone and is incomplete. The table records about 73,000 clones, less than 95% of them present only once. The sample is drawn from a study of human versus mouse CDR3 diversity and MHC coevolution. Turning to the study itself: immunoSEQ was reported to reach one in 200,000 T cells sensitivity. Regarding the study as a whole: Human T cells were selected on 5 to 7 MHC II alleles. On average, humans showed more CDR3 deletions and insertions than mice.

The origin of this receptor is a person aged 25 to 75 in good health. The sequenced sample consisted of naive CD4+ T cells from blood. As to subset: CD45RO-negative CD62L-positive naive CD4 T cells.

The CDR3 reads CAWSARDSNTGELFF. CDR3 DNA sequence: TGTGCCTGGAGTGCCCGGGACAGCAACACCGGGGAGCTGTTTTTT. The V call is TRBV30, the J call TRBJ2-2; 7 nucleotides agree with TRBD1. Losses at the gene ends were 1 base for V and 2 bases for J; bases not matched to a gene: 4. This CDR3 is built from 15 residues. Germline CDR1 reads GTSNPN; CDR2 reads SVGIG (reference sequence).